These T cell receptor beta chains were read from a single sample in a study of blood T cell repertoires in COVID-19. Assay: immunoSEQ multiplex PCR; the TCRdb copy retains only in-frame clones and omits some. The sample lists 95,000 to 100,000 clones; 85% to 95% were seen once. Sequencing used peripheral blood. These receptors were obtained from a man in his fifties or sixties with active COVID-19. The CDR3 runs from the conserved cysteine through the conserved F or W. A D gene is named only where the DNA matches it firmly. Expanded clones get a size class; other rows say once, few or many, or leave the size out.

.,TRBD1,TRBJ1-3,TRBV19,TGTGCCAGTAGACTGGGACAGTTTGGAAACACCATATATTTT,CASRLGQFGNTIYF
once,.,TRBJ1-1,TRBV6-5,TGTGCCAGCGTTTTGAGGGAGTCCACTGAAGCTTTCTTT,CASVLRESTEAFF
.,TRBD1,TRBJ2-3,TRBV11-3,TGTGCCAGCAGCTTACTTTCGGGACAGGGCGACACGCAGTATTTT,CASSLLSGQGDTQYF
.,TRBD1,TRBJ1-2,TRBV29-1,TGCAGCGTTGAATCAGGGGGAGCCTATGGCTACACCTTC,CSVESGGAYGYTF
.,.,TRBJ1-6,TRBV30,TGTGCCTGGAGTGCCTCGGGGTATAATTCACCCCTCCACTTT,CAWSASGYNSPLHF
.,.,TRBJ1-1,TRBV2,TGTGCCACAGGGTGGGGGGGCACTGAAGCTTTCTTT,CATGWGGTEAFF
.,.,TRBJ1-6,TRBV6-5,TGTGCCAGCAGTTACGGCCGGGGCTCCTATAATTCACCCCTCCACTTT,CASSYGRGSYNSPLHF
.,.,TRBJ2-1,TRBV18,TGTGCCAGCTCACCATATTGGACGGGAGCACGCAATGAGCAGTTCTTC,CASSPYWTGARNEQFF
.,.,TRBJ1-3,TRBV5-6,TGTGCCAGCAGCTTGGACATCTCCGCAGACTCTGGAAACACCATATATTTT,CASSLDISADSGNTIYF
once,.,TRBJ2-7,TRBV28,TGTGCCAGCGCGCCCAGGGGCCCATCCGCCCACGAGCAGTACTTC,CASAPRGPSAHEQYF
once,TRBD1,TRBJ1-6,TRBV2,TGTGCCAGCATCATGGACAGGGGAAATTCACCCCTCCACTTT,CASIMDRGNSPLHF
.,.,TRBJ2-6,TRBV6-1,TGTGCCAGCAGTGAAGGCGTCGCTGGGGCCAACGTCCTGACTTTC,CASSEGVAGANVLTF
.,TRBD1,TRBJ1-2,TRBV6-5,TGTGCCATCCTGATCGACAGGGGGATTTCTAATGGCTACACCTTC,CAILIDRGISNGYTF
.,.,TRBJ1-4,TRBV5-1,TGCGCCAGCAGCATAGGGGGTCTAACAACTAATGAAAAACTGTTTTTT,CASSIGGLTTNEKLFF
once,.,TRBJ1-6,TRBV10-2,TGCGCCAGCAGTGAATCCGGAGTGTTCAATTCACCCCTCCACTTT,CASSESGVFNSPLHF
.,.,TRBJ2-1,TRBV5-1,TGCGCCAGCAGCTTGGCTAATGAGCAGTTCTTC,CASSLANEQFF
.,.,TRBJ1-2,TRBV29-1,TGCAGCGCCGCCGGACAGCACTATGGCTACACCTTC,CSAAGQHYGYTF
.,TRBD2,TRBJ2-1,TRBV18,TGTGCCAGCTCACCGGGAGCGGGAGTGTCCAATGAGCAGTTCTTC,CASSPGAGVSNEQFF
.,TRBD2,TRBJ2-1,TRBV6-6,TGTGCCAGCAGTTACCTAATAGCGGGAGTCGCGAATGAGCAGTTCTTC,CASSYLIAGVANEQFF
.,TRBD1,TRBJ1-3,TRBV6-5,TGTGCCATCCAAGGGGGCGCCGGGGACACCATATATTTT,CAIQGGAGDTIYF
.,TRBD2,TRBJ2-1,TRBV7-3,TGTGCCAGCAGCCCCTTCCACGGTAGAAGTACTAGCGGGAGTTATAGTGAGCAGTTCTTC,CASSPFHGRSTSGSYSEQFF
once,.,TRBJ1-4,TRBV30,TGTGCCTGGAGTCCCCCCGGGGTAACTAGTGAAAAACTGTTTTTT,CAWSPPGVTSEKLFF
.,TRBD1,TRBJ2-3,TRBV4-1,TGCGCCAGCAGCCAAGAGCCAGGGGGCTTAATAGATACGCAGTATTTT,CASSQEPGGLIDTQYF
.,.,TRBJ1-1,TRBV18,TGTGCCAGCTCACCGACGGCAGGGATCGCTGAAGCTTTCTTT,CASSPTAGIAEAFF
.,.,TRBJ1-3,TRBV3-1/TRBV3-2,TGTGCCAGCAGCCAAGCAGGCGGTAGGAGGTCCTCTGGAAACACCATATATTTT,CASSQAGGRRSSGNTIYF
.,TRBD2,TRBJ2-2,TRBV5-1,TGCGCCAGCAGCTACGGGACTAGCGGGACTAACGGGGAGCTGTTTTTT,CASSYGTSGTNGELFF
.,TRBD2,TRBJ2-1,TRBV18,TGTGCCAGCTCACTGGAAAGCGGGAGTGTGAATGAGCAGTTCTTC,CASSLESGSVNEQFF
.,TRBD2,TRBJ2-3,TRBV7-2,TGTGCCAGCAGCTCCCCGAGCGGGAGGATCACAGATACGCAGTATTTT,CASSSPSGRITDTQYF
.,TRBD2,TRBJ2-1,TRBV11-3,TGTGCCAGCAGCTTAGCGGGAGGGAGCCACAATGAGCAGTTCTTC,CASSLAGGSHNEQFF
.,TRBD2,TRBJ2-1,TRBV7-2,TGTGCCAGCAGCTTAGCGTCGGGTAGCGGGTACAATGAGCAGTTCTTC,CASSLASGSGYNEQFF
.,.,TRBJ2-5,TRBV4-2,TGTGCCAGCAGCCAAGATTCGAGTCAAGAGACCCAGTACTTC,CASSQDSSQETQYF
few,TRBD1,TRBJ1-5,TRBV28,TGTGCCAGCAGTTTGCCCCGGACAGGCGCTCAGCCCCAGCATTTT,CASSLPRTGAQPQHF
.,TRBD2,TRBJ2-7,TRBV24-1,TGTGCCACCAGTGTCAGCGGGAGGGCCGGGGAGCAGTACTTC,CATSVSGRAGEQYF
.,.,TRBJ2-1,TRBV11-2,TGTGCCAGCAGCCAGGGGACAAACAATGAGCAGTTCTTC,CASSQGTNNEQFF
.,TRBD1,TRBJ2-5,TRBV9,TGTGCCAGCAGCACAGGGGCAGGAGAGACCCAGTACTTC,CASSTGAGETQYF
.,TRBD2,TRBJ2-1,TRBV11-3,TGTGCCAGCAGCTTAGGTAGCGGGGGCTCCTACAATGAGCAGTTCTTC,CASSLGSGGSYNEQFF
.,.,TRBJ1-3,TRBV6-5,TGTGCCAGCAGCCGCGGGGCCTACTCTGGAAACACCATATATTTT,CASSRGAYSGNTIYF
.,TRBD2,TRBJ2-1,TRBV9,TGTGCCAGCAGCTCCACCGGGACTAGCGGCAGCAATGAGCAGTTCTTC,CASSSTGTSGSNEQFF
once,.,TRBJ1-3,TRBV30,TGTGCCTGGAGTGGTTTCATAGCCTCTGGAAACACCATATATTTT,CAWSGFIASGNTIYF
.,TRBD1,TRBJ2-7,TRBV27,TGTGCCAGCAGACGTGCCGGGACAGGGCCCTACGAGCAGTACTTC,CASRRAGTGPYEQYF
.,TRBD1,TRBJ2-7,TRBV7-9,TGTGCCAGCAGCTTAATCGAGGGCAGGGGGCGATCCTTCGTCTACGAGCAGTACTTC,CASSLIEGRGRSFVYEQYF
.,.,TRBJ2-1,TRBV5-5,TGTGCCAGCAGTTCTACTAGCCCGTCCTACAATGAGCAGTTCTTC,CASSSTSPSYNEQFF
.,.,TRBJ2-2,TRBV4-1,TGCGCCAGCAGCCAAGGGGCCAAGAACACCGGGGAGCTGTTTTTT,CASSQGAKNTGELFF
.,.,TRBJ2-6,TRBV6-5,TGTGCCAGCAGTTCTATCTCTGGGGCCAACGTCCTGACTTTC,CASSSISGANVLTF
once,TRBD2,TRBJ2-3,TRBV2,TGTGCCAGCAGTGACGGACTAGCGGGGGGCACAGATACGCAGTATTTT,CASSDGLAGGTDTQYF
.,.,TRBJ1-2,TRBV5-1,TGCGCCAGCAGCTCCCGCCAGGGTCGTAACTATGGCTACACCTTC,CASSSRQGRNYGYTF
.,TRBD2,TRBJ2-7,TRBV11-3,TGTGCCAGCAGCCCTGGGGGGACTAGGTTCGAGCAGTACTTC,CASSPGGTRFEQYF
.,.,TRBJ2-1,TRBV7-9,TGTGCCAGCAGCTCCCAGGAAAACTACAATGAGCAGTTCTTC,CASSSQENYNEQFF
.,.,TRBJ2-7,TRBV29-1,TGCAGCGTTGAGGTCGGGATCAAGCAGTACTTC,CSVEVGIKQYF
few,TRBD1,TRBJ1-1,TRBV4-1,TGCGCCAGCAGCCAGACACCGACAGGGAGAGGTGAAGCTTTCTTT,CASSQTPTGRGEAFF
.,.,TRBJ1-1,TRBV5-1,TGCGCCAGCAGCTCAGCAGGGTTCATGAACACTGAAGCTTTCTTT,CASSSAGFMNTEAFF
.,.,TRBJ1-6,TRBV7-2,TGTGCCAGCAGCTTACGGCAGGGCGGTTCACCCCTCCACTTT,CASSLRQGGSPLHF
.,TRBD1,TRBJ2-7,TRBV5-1,TGCGCCAGCAGGGCCCCTGGACAGGAGCTCTACGAGCAGTACTTC,CASRAPGQELYEQYF
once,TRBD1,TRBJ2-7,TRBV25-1,TGTGCCAGCAGTGTAGGACAGGCGCGCTACGAGCAGTACTTC,CASSVGQARYEQYF
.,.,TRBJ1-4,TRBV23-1,TGCGCCAGCAGTCCGAATCGGACAGACTGGAAACTGTTTTTT,CASSPNRTDWKLFF
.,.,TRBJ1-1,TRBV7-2,TGTGCCAGCAGCTTCCTCGTGGGGAGGGGCACTGAAGCTTTCTTT,CASSFLVGRGTEAFF
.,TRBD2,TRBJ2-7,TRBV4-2,TGTGCCAGCAGCCAAGGCCCCCTAGCGGGAGGGTACGAGCAGTACTTC,CASSQGPLAGGYEQYF
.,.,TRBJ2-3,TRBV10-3,TGTGCCATCACATCGGACAAGGCCCGCACAGATACGCAGTATTTT,CAITSDKARTDTQYF
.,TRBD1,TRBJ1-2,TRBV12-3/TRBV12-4,TGTGCCAGCAGTGGGACAGGGAATGGCTACACCTTC,CASSGTGNGYTF